This TCR beta chain was found in a study of T cells in Graves' hyperthyroidism and ophthalmopathy. Across the study: Sampling of peripheral blood happened at initial diagnosis, prior to any treatment. The study's findings and limits: Blood held most thyroid clonotypes expanded above 0.001 frequency.

This clonotype was observed at least ten times. Its specificity is unknown. The length of the CDR3 is 14 residues. From germline, CDR1 is SNHLY and CDR2 FYNNEI. V gave up 7 bases and J gave up 2 bases, with 12 bases separating them. RNA transcripts gave rise to amplified TCR beta CDR3 regions. The study used the HTBI primer set for a first-round RT-PCR of the TCR CDR3. TCRdb independently ran MiXCR on the multiplex PCR reads; one entry per CDR3 protein. This sample has around 600,000 distinct CDR3 sequences, with roughly 15% found just once. Uncontrolled infection, other autoimmune disease, pregnancy or lactation led to exclusion.

The chain links TRBV2 to TRBJ2-1, with D perhaps given as TRBD1 or TRBD2 (5 bases each). This receptor was obtained from a woman in her forties or fifties with Graves' ophthalmopathy. Sequencing was carried out using blood. The CDR3 is CASNPGTPYNEQFF. The CDR3, as DNA: TGTGCCAGCAACCCGGGGACCCCCTACAATGAGCAGTTCTTC.